Listed here is a single T cell receptor beta chain. These data are taken from a study of shared clonotypes between healthy human individuals. The CDR3 is made up of 14 amino acids. Per germline, CDR1 MDHEN and CDR2 SYDVKM. With 3 bases clipped from V and 3 bases from J, the junction kept 4 bases outside the gene matches. Measured with immunoSEQ multiplex PCR; TCRdb has only the in-frame clones, and not every one. The sample records hundreds of thousands of clones, 90% to 97% being singletons. The material sequenced was naive CD4+ T cells sorted from blood. Subset reported: CD45RA+ positively selected. The origin of this receptor is a woman in her twenties or thirties in good health. The chain carries TRBV28 and TRBJ2-7; 8 bases fit TRBD1. The DNA of the CDR3 is TGTGCCAGCAGTTTTGACAGGGGTTTCTACGAGCAGTACTTC. This codes for CASSFDRGFYEQYF.